The 15 T cell receptor beta chains below come from one sample, sequenced in a study of Tregs in tolerant kidney transplant recipients. Assay: immunoSEQ multiplex PCR; the TCRdb copy retains only in-frame clones and omits some. Seen here are roughly 46,000 clones, about 89% observed once, and the top ten hold about 0.63%. The material sequenced was Tregs from blood. All receptors come from a human donor in good health.

The chain is built from TRBV5-1 and TRBJ1-2; D is uncertain. The germline gives CDR1 SGHRS, CDR2 YFSETQ. This CDR3 is 15 amino acids long. The V end lost 1 base, the J end lost 2 bases, and 12 bases lay between the germline ends. The CDR3 DNA follows: TGCGCCAGCAGCTTGAACCCAGACGCCAACTATGGCTACACCTTC. Encoded protein: CASSLNPDANYGYTF.

This rearrangement joins TRBV14 to TRBJ1-6; a weak D match, TRBD1 (5 bases). V was cut by 3 bases and J by 7 bases, with 22 bases left in between. CDR1 and CDR2 (germline): SGHDN, FVKESK. This CDR3 contains 18 residues. The CDR3 bases are TGTGCCAGCAGCCATGGGACCCCAGGGATCAACCCCAATTCACCCCTCCACTTT. This encodes CASSHGTPGINPNSPLHF. The complete variable domain, with remaining parts taken from reference TRBV14 and TRBJ1-6, reads EAGVTQFPSHSVIEKGQTVTLRCDPISGHDNLYWYRRVMGKEIKFLLHFVKESKQDESGMPNNRFLAERTGGTYSTLKVQPAELEDSGVYFCASSHGTPGINPNSPLHFGNGTRLTVT.

The rearrangement uses TRBV20-1 and TRBJ2-1; possibly TRBD1 for D (5 bases). Trimming cost V 3 bases and J 10 bases, with 10 bases left between them. This CDR3 region has 11 residues. Germline V gene data show CDR1 as DFQATT and CDR2 as SNEGSKA (reference sequence). CDR3 protein: CSARGRSEQFF. As DNA, the CDR3 is TGCAGTGCTAGGGGGCGCAGCGAGCAGTTCTTC.

The genes are TRBV2 and TRBJ2-7, with D maybe TRBD1 (6 bases). Germline values: CDR1 SNHLY, CDR2 FYNNEI. The ends were cut back, 3 bases at V and 12 bases at J, with 21 bases in the middle. The CDR3 is 14 residues long. The CDR3 bases are TGTGCCAGCAGTGACTCCCCCGACAGGTCCTTACGGTACTTC. Translated: CASSDSPDRSLRYF.

This clone was observed a single time. J is TRBJ2-3 and V is TRBV7-9; D unresolved. Germline lookup yields CDR1 SEHNR and CDR2 FQNEAQ (reference sequence). Trimming removed 4 bases from V and 0 bases from J, with 8 bases in between. The CDR3 is 14 amino acids. In nucleotides, the CDR3 is TGTGCCAGCAGCTACCGGGCGAGCACAGATACGCAGTATTTT. Protein sequence: CASSYRASTDTQYF.

This chain connects TRBV2 to TRBJ2-2; 8 bases line up with TRBD1. Germline CDR1 SNHLY, CDR2 FYNNEI. This CDR3 contains 12 residues. V was clipped by 4 bases and J by 10 bases; unmatched bases: 2. The CDR3, as DNA: TGTGCCAGCAGTGGGGGACAGGTGGAGCTGTTTTTT. As protein: CASSGGQVELFF.

This clone was found once. This chain joins TRBV7-8 and TRBJ1-2; maybe TRBD1 (5 bases). The CDR3 is 14 amino acids. With 3 bases removed from V and 4 bases from J, the gap between germline ends came to 12 bases. Germline V gives CDR1 SGHVS, CDR2 FQNEAQ. As DNA, the CDR3 is TGTGCCAGCAGCTTCGGAGGGACCTTCTATGGCTACACCTTC. This encodes CASSFGGTFYGYTF.

The chain uses TRBV9 and TRBJ2-3; 9 nucleotides line up with TRBD2. V was pared by 0 bases and J by 2 bases, with 7 bases of the junction left unmatched. In germline, CDR1 is SGDLS, CDR2 YYNGEE. The CDR3 length is 17 residues. As DNA, the CDR3 is TGTGCCAGCAGCGTAGATAGCGGGGGAGCATTCACAGATACGCAGTATTTT. Translation: CASSVDSGGAFTDTQYF. Looking up the rest from reference TRBV9 and TRBJ2-3 gives the full variable domain: DSGVTQTPKHLITATGQRVTLRCSPRSGDLSVYWYQQSLDQGLQFLIQYYNGEERAKGNILERFSAQQFPDLHSELNLSSLELGDSALYFCASSVDSGGAFTDTQYFGPGTRLTVL.

The chain uses TRBV18 and TRBJ2-1; possibly TRBD1 for D (6 bases). The length of the CDR3 is 14 residues. The V and J ends lost 5 bases and 12 bases respectively, with 20 bases between them. Germline CDR1 and CDR2: KGHSH and LQKENI. The CDR3 region has the DNA TGTGCCAGCTCATCCTCGGGACAAGCCGCGGGGCAGTTCTTC. This encodes CASSSSGQAAGQFF.

This clone was found once. The chain has TRBV19 and TRBJ2-1, with TRBD1 matching 7 bases. The CDR3 spans 14 residues. The germline V gene has CDR1 LNHDA and CDR2 SQIVND (reference sequence). J lost 5 bases, V lost 3 bases, and 4 bases had no gene match. CDR3 amino acids: CASSIEGANNEQFF. The CDR3 nucleotides read TGTGCCAGTAGTATTGAGGGGGCGAACAATGAGCAGTTCTTC.

The rearrangement links TRBV5-1 to TRBJ2-7; no clear D. This CDR3 has 16 residues. Trimming shortened V by 2 bases and J by 4 bases, and 19 bases separated the two germline ends. The germline V gene encodes CDR1 SGHRS and CDR2 YFSETQ. CDR3 sequence (DNA): TGCGCCAGCAGCTTTAGAACATCCCAGACCGGGTACGAGCAGTACTTC. Its translation is CASSFRTSQTGYEQYF. Variable domain in full (rest from reference TRBV5-1 and TRBJ2-7): KAGVTQTPRYLIKTRGQQVTLSCSPISGHRSVSWYQQTPGQGLQFLFEYFSETQRNKGNFPGRFSGRQFSNSRSEMNVSTLELGDSALYLCASSFRTSQTGYEQYFGPGTRLTVT.

This chain uses TRBV20-1 with TRBJ1-5; D gene unclear. The CDR3 has 11 amino acids. Trimming pared 6 bases from V and 5 bases from J, leaving 8 bases between. The V gene's germline CDR1 is DFQATT and CDR2 SNEGSKA (reference sequence). The CDR3 sequence: CSAERDQPQHF. The CDR3 region has the DNA TGCAGTGCCGAGAGGGATCAGCCCCAGCATTTT.

The V gene is TRBV5-1, the J gene TRBJ2-2; D is unresolved. Trimming left V 1 base short and J 4 bases short, with 11 bases between. There are 15 residues in the CDR3. CDR1 and CDR2 from the germline V gene are SGHRS and YFSETQ. The CDR3 is CASSLQQQTTGELFF. The CDR3 DNA reads TGCGCCAGCAGCTTGCAGCAGCAAACCACCGGGGAGCTGTTTTTT.

This rearrangement joins TRBV19 to TRBJ2-7; D tentatively reads TRBD1 or TRBD2 (5 bases each). Germline V gene data show CDR1 as LNHDA and CDR2 as SQIVND (reference sequence). V was trimmed by 1 base and J by 1 base, leaving 14 bases between them. CDR3 length equals 16 residues. The CDR3 DNA follows: TGTGCCAGTAGTATAGGGTGGGGGACGGGTTCCTACGAGCAGTACTTC. Amino acids: CASSIGWGTGSYEQYF.

The chain employs TRBV7-2 and TRBJ2-7, with 9 bases fitting TRBD2. V dropped 2 bases and J dropped 5; count of bases not matched to a gene: 7. Germline V gene lookup returns CDR1 SGHTA and CDR2 FQGNSA. The CDR3 totals 15 residues. CDR3 region: CASSLPGTSPHEQYF. DNA of the CDR3: TGTGCCAGCAGCTTACCCGGGACTAGCCCCCACGAGCAGTACTTC.